Listed here are 27 T cell receptor beta chains from one sample, sequenced in a study of cytomegalovirus exposure and HLA in healthy donors. PCR was performed using 60 Vbeta and 13 Jbeta primers. Sequencing used immunoSEQ multiplex PCR; TCRdb keeps in-frame clones, though not all of them. In the table there are around 270,000 clones, about four fifths of which are singletons. Material: PBMCs. Receptor source: a girl aged 2-9 years in good health and CMV-seronegative.

This chain links TRBV7-2 with TRBJ2-7, with 8 bases aligning to TRBD1. The CDR3 has 14 residues. CDR1 is SGHTA and CDR2 is FQGNSA in the germline V gene. V shed 0 bases, J shed 6 bases, and the junction held 4 bases outside the gene matches. CDR3 sequence (DNA): TGTGCCAGCAGCTTAGCCCTTGGACAGGGCGAGCAGTACTTC. It encodes CASSLALGQGEQYF.

The CDR3 sequence: CASRQGREGDTQYF. CDR3 coding DNA: TGTGCCAGCAGGCAGGGGCGGGAGGGGGATACGCAGTATTTT. The gene calls are TRBV4-2 and TRBJ2-3, with 9 bases identical to TRBD2. Germline trimming cut 6 bases from V and 6 bases from J; bases unmatched to any gene: 7. The CDR3 extends over 14 amino acids. Germline CDR1 reads LGHNA; CDR2 reads YNFKEQ.

This clone was seen only once. This sequence joins TRBV6-1 and TRBJ2-2; perhaps TRBD2 as D (5 bases). Per the germline V gene, CDR1 is MNHNS and CDR2 is SASEGT. V lost 2 bases and J lost 5, with 15 bases in between. The CDR3 sequence is 16 residues long. CDR3 region: CASSEFGREGTGELFF. The DNA of the CDR3 is TGTGCCAGCAGTGAATTTGGACGGGAAGGTACCGGGGAGCTGTTTTTT.

This clone was seen only once. At the DNA level, this CDR3 is encoded by other sequences in the same sample as well. The chain has TRBV27 and TRBJ2-7; tentative D call: TRBD1 (6 bases). The CDR3 contains 13 residues. V lost 3 bases to trimming and J lost 1 base, with 7 bases between them. CDR1 and CDR2 (germline): MNHEY, SMNVEV (reference sequence). CDR3 DNA sequence: TGTGCCAGCAGTTTGACAGGATCCTACGAGCAGTACTTC. It translates to CASSLTGSYEQYF.

This clone was counted a single time. V usage is TRBV6-1 and J usage is TRBJ2-7, with no clear D. Trimming removed 5 bases from V and 0 bases from J, with 11 bases in between. In germline, CDR1 is MNHNS, CDR2 SASEGT. The CDR3 loop spans 14 amino acids. CDR3 residues: CASSILHHSYEQYF. In nucleotides, the CDR3 is TGTGCCAGCAGTATACTTCACCACTCCTACGAGCAGTACTTC.

The chain carries TRBV5-1 and TRBJ1-1, with D maybe TRBD1 (6 bases). Trimming took off 5 bases at V and 5 bases at J, with 13 bases between the two ends. The CDR3 runs to 13 residues. The germline gives CDR1 SGHRS, CDR2 YFSETQ. The CDR3 here is CASRKGGGTEAFF. The CDR3 DNA sequence: TGCGCCAGCAGAAAAGGGGGGGGAACTGAAGCTTTCTTT.

This chain joins TRBV5-1 and TRBJ1-1; D is undetermined. Trimming removed 4 bases from V and 1 base from J, with 11 bases in between. There are 14 residues in the CDR3. The V gene's germline CDR1 is SGHRS and CDR2 YFSETQ. CDR3 amino acids: CASSTPQANTEAFF. In nucleotides, the CDR3 is TGCGCCAGCAGCACGCCCCAAGCGAACACTGAAGCTTTCTTT.

V and J are TRBV14 and TRBJ1-2; tentative D call: TRBD1 (5 bases). Germline V gene sequence: CDR1 SGHDN, CDR2 FVKESK. V lost 0 bases, J lost 6 bases, and 17 bases lay in between. The CDR3 length is 16 residues. DNA for the CDR3: TGTGCCAGCAGCCAAGATTTGCAGGGCACGTTCGATGGCTACACCTTC. Amino acids: CASSQDLQGTFDGYTF.

This chain uses TRBV18 with TRBJ2-7, with TRBD1 matching 8 bases. The CDR3 spans 15 residues. Germline V lookup: CDR1 KGHSH, CDR2 LQKENI. V shed 3 bases, J shed 2 bases, and the junction held 6 bases outside the gene matches. CDR3 DNA: TGTGCCAGCTCACCCCGGACAGGGCCCACCTACGAGCAGTACTTC. This encodes CASSPRTGPTYEQYF.

V and J are TRBV5-6 and TRBJ2-7, with 7 bases identical to TRBD1. Unmatched junction bases numbered 10, after V lost 4 bases and J lost 3 bases. CDR1 and CDR2 (germline): SGHDT, YYEEEE. This CDR3 contains 15 residues. The CDR3 here is CASSLTGAPFYEQYF. The CDR3 coding sequence is TGTGCCAGCAGCCTTACAGGGGCCCCATTCTACGAGCAGTACTTC. Combining the CDR3 with reference TRBV5-6 and TRBJ2-7 gives the whole variable domain DAGVTQSPTHLIKTRGQQVTLRCSPKSGHDTVSWYQQALGQGPQFIFQYYEEEERQRGNFPDRFSGHQFPNYSSELNVNALLLGDSALYLCASSLTGAPFYEQYFGPGTRLTVT.

This clone was counted a few times. The chain couples TRBV6-1 to TRBJ1-5; D unclear. The CDR3 totals 17 residues. V shed 3 bases and J shed 0 bases, with 15 bases lying between them. The germline V gene encodes CDR1 MNHNS and CDR2 SASEGT. The CDR3: CASSDGGSRSSNQPQHF. The CDR3, as DNA: TGTGCCAGCAGTGATGGTGGGAGTAGGAGTAGCAATCAGCCCCAGCATTTT.

V is TRBV29-1 and J is TRBJ1-2; D is unclear. V gave up 4 bases and J gave up 1 base, with 13 bases separating them. The CDR3 is 14 residues long. CDR1 and CDR2 (germline): SQVTM, ANQGSEA. The CDR3 sequence: CSVVRTPLNYGYTF. CDR3 DNA: TGCAGCGTTGTTCGGACTCCCCTTAACTATGGCTACACCTTC.

This chain uses TRBV4-1 with TRBJ2-7; the D gene is possibly TRBD1 (5 bases). The CDR3 is 16 residues long. Per the germline V gene, CDR1 is MGHRA and CDR2 is YSYEKL. Trimming pared 1 base from V and 4 bases from J, leaving 17 bases between. CDR3 in DNA: TGCGCCAGCAGCCAAGGAATACGGTGGGGCCCGTACGAGCAGTACTTC. Protein sequence: CASSQGIRWGPYEQYF.

The chain has TRBV14 and TRBJ1-5, with TRBD1 matching 7 bases. The length of the CDR3 is 15 residues. Germline lookup yields CDR1 SGHDN and CDR2 FVKESK. V lost 1 base to trimming and J lost 2 bases; unmatched junction nucleotides: 2. The CDR3 DNA is TGTGCCAGCAGCCAAGCGGGGACAGGCAATCAGCCCCAGCATTTT. Its protein is CASSQAGTGNQPQHF.

The J gene is TRBJ2-7, the V gene TRBV19; 7 bases align to TRBD1. V was pared by 10 bases and J by 6 bases, with 15 bases of the junction left unmatched. Germline values: CDR1 LNHDA, CDR2 SQIVND (reference sequence). The CDR3 has 14 residues. CDR3 protein: CATKERTGPGEQYF. The CDR3 DNA sequence: TGTGCCACCAAAGAAAGGACAGGCCCGGGCGAGCAGTACTTC.

This clone was detected many times. J is TRBJ2-7 and V is TRBV9; TRBD2 matches at 9 bases. Germline V gene sequence: CDR1 SGDLS, CDR2 YYNGEE. The CDR3 runs 16 residues. V shed 4 bases and J 0 bases; nucleotides not matched to a gene: 8. The CDR3 sequence is CASSRGSGGSSYEQYF. The CDR3 DNA reads as TGTGCCAGCAGCCGGGGGAGCGGGGGGAGCTCCTACGAGCAGTACTTC.

The V call is TRBV2, the J call TRBJ2-3; 8 bases fit TRBD1. Germline V gene data show CDR1 as SNHLY and CDR2 as FYNNEI. Trimming at V came to 5 bases and at J to 6 bases, leaving 7 bases not matched to a gene. The CDR3 contains 14 residues. CDR3 region: CASSRTGSRDTQYF. In nucleotides, the CDR3 is TGTGCCAGCAGTCGGACAGGGAGTAGGGATACGCAGTATTTT. Looking up the rest from reference TRBV2 and TRBJ2-3 gives the full variable domain: EPEVTQTPSHQVTQMGQEVILRCVPISNHLYFYWYRQILGQKVEFLVSFYNNEISEKSEIFDDQFSVERPDGSNFTLKIRSTKLEDSAMYFCASSRTGSRDTQYFGPGTRLTVL.

As DNA, the CDR3 is TGTGCCAGCAGAGGGACAGCTGGAAACACCATATATTTT. Its protein is CASRGTAGNTIYF. The chain combines TRBV2 with TRBJ1-3; TRBD1 matches 7 bases. Germline V gives CDR1 SNHLY, CDR2 FYNNEI. CDR3 length equals 13 residues. The trim removed 6 bases at V and 2 bases at J, leaving 1 base unmatched. Together with reference TRBV2 and TRBJ1-3, the CDR3 gives the full variable domain: EPEVTQTPSHQVTQMGQEVILRCVPISNHLYFYWYRQILGQKVEFLVSFYNNEISEKSEIFDDQFSVERPDGSNFTLKIRSTKLEDSAMYFCASRGTAGNTIYFGEGSWLTVV.

The rearrangement links TRBV5-6 to TRBJ2-1; D is possibly TRBD2 (5 bases). Germline loops: CDR1 SGHDT, CDR2 YYEEEE. Trimming left V 4 bases short and J 8 bases short, with 16 bases between. The CDR3 runs 14 residues. The CDR3: CASSRLARRDEQFF. The CDR3 nucleotides read TGTGCCAGCAGCCGGCTGGCCAGGCGGGATGAGCAGTTCTTC.

This clone appeared a single time. This chain connects TRBV6-5 to TRBJ2-5, with D maybe TRBD2 (6 bases). Germline-derived CDR1 and CDR2 are MNHEY and SVGAGI. V lost 0 bases to trimming and J lost 5 bases, with 16 bases between them. The CDR3 loop spans 16 amino acids. Written as DNA, the CDR3 is TGTGCCAGCAGTTACTCGGAACTGGGGGGTAGGGAGACCCAGTACTTC. Its protein is CASSYSELGGRETQYF.

The V gene is TRBV5-1, the J gene TRBJ2-1, with TRBD2 matching over 7 bases. The CDR3 is made up of 16 amino acids. Germline-derived CDR1 and CDR2 are SGHRS and YFSETQ. With 0 bases clipped from V and 9 bases from J, the junction kept 12 bases outside the gene matches. CDR3 sequence reads: CASSLEGTRLAGEQFF. The CDR3 DNA sequence: TGCGCCAGCAGCTTGGAGGGAACTAGACTAGCCGGTGAGCAGTTCTTC.

The chain couples TRBV7-6 to TRBJ1-2; D is perhaps TRBD1 (6 bases). Per the germline V gene, CDR1 is SGHVS and CDR2 is FNYEAQ. The CDR3 consists of 14 residues. Trimming removed 2 bases at V and 8 bases at J, with 15 bases between. This CDR3 reads CASSLISERGGYTF. The CDR3 nucleotides read TGTGCCAGCAGCTTAATCTCAGAGAGGGGGGGCTACACCTTC. The variable domain in full, with the rest retrieved from reference TRBV7-6 and TRBJ1-2, is GAGVSQSPRYKVTKRGQDVALRCDPISGHVSLYWYRQALGQGPEFLTYFNYEAQQDKSGLPNDRFSAERPEGSISTLTIQRTEQRDSAMYRCASSLISERGGYTFGSGTRLTVV.

The V and J genes are TRBV10-3 and TRBJ1-5; 9 bases align to TRBD1. Germline CDR1 ENHRY, CDR2 SYGVKD. J was trimmed by 0 bases and V by 10 bases; bases with no gene match: 7. There are 15 residues in the CDR3. The DNA of the CDR3 is TGTGCCACCAGGGGACAGGGTTATAGCAATCAGCCCCAGCATTTT. Its translation is CATRGQGYSNQPQHF.

V is TRBV19 and J is TRBJ2-2; D perhaps matches TRBD2 (5 bases). Deletions cut 8 bases from V and 6 bases from J, with 10 bases between. The CDR3 is 12 amino acids. From germline, CDR1 is LNHDA and CDR2 SQIVND (reference sequence). CDR3 sequence (DNA): TGTGCCAGTTCTCGGCGGGCCGGGGAGCTGTTTTTT. Translated: CASSRRAGELFF.

The chain uses TRBV4-1 and TRBJ2-1; the match to TRBD2 covers 11 bases. Germline CDR1 MGHRA, CDR2 YSYEKL. The CDR3 totals 19 residues. V lost 0 bases and J lost 6; bases outside the gene matches: 13. This chain's CDR3 is CASSQDPLAGGRWGNEQFF. CDR3 nucleotide sequence: TGCGCCAGCAGCCAAGACCCCTTAGCGGGGGGGCGATGGGGCAATGAGCAGTTCTTC.

The rearrangement joins TRBV19 to TRBJ1-2, with D unclear. CDR1 is LNHDA, CDR2 SQIVND, per germline (reference sequence). CDR3 length equals 12 residues. Trimming took off 5 bases at V and 8 bases at J, with 12 bases between the two ends. The DNA of the CDR3 is TGTGCCAGTAGTTCCTTCAGCGGGGGCTACACCTTC. This sequence encodes CASSSFSGGYTF.

This clone was found a few times. This chain links TRBV29-1 with TRBJ2-7; 8 positions match TRBD1. J gave up 2 bases and V 5 bases, and 8 bases lay outside the gene matches. The CDR3 covers 14 residues. The V gene's germline CDR1 is SQVTM and CDR2 ANQGSEA. CDR3: CSVYLGQATYEQYF. The DNA for the CDR3 is TGCAGCGTTTACCTGGGACAGGCAACCTACGAGCAGTACTTC.